Listed below are T cell receptor beta chains from one sample, sequenced in a study of cytomegalovirus exposure and HLA in healthy donors. The method was immunoSEQ multiplex PCR; TCRdb's version includes in-frame clones alone and lacks a portion of them. The repertoire holds approximately 170,000 clones, with about 76% as singletons. Sequencing was done on a sample of PBMCs. The source is a male donor in good health and CMV-seropositive. The CDR3 runs from the conserved cysteine through the conserved F or W. Each record gives: J gene, clone size, CDR3 length, D gene, V gene, CDR3 DNA, CDR3 protein. The D gene is left open where the match is weak. The size entry is marked missing in some rows and otherwise reads once, few, many or a size class.

J gene: TRBJ1-1; clone size: once; CDR3 length: 16; D gene: -; V gene: TRBV27; CDR3 DNA: TGTGCCAGCAGTTTATCGACTTGGACAGCTAACACTGAAGCTTTCTTT; CDR3 protein: CASSLSTWTANTEAFF
J gene: TRBJ1-2; clone size: few; CDR3 length: 15; D gene: -; V gene: TRBV6-5; CDR3 DNA: TGTGCCAGCAGTCCTACCCGGGAGCCAGGGTATGGCTACACCTTC; CDR3 protein: CASSPTREPGYGYTF
J gene: TRBJ1-4; clone size: few; CDR3 length: 16; D gene: -; V gene: TRBV19; CDR3 DNA: TGTGCCAGTAGCCGAAATAAAGAGGTTTTGGGTGAAAAACTGTTTTTT; CDR3 protein: CASSRNKEVLGEKLFF
J gene: TRBJ2-5; clone size: -; CDR3 length: 16; D gene: TRBD2; V gene: TRBV4-3; CDR3 DNA: TGCGCCAGCAGCCAACGACTAGCGGGGGGCCAAGAGACCCAGTACTTC; CDR3 protein: CASSQRLAGGQETQYF
J gene: TRBJ1-3; clone size: once; CDR3 length: 14; D gene: -; V gene: TRBV6-6; CDR3 DNA: TGTGCAAGCAAGAACAGCAACTCTGGAAACACCATATATTTT; CDR3 protein: CASKNSNSGNTIYF
J gene: TRBJ1-3; clone size: -; CDR3 length: 14; D gene: -; V gene: TRBV7-2; CDR3 DNA: TGTGCCAGCAGCTTAGCGGCTTCTGGAAACACCATATATTTT; CDR3 protein: CASSLAASGNTIYF
J gene: TRBJ2-5; clone size: -; CDR3 length: 19; D gene: TRBD2; V gene: TRBV29-1; CDR3 DNA: TGCAGCGCGTCTCACCAGAGCGGCAGGGAGCGGGGGGACCAAGAGACCCAGTACTTC; CDR3 protein: CSASHQSGRERGDQETQYF
J gene: TRBJ1-2; clone size: once; CDR3 length: 13; D gene: -; V gene: TRBV29-1; CDR3 DNA: TGCAGCGTTGATGAGGCAGATCCCTATGGCTACACCTTC; CDR3 protein: CSVDEADPYGYTF
J gene: TRBJ2-7; clone size: -; CDR3 length: 12; D gene: -; V gene: TRBV2; CDR3 DNA: TGTGCCAGCAAGGCGGTTTCCTACGAGCAGTACTTC; CDR3 protein: CASKAVSYEQYF
J gene: TRBJ1-5; clone size: -; CDR3 length: 15; D gene: -; V gene: TRBV10-3; CDR3 DNA: TGTGCCATCAAGGAGGGGATGGAGAGCAATCAGCCCCAGCATTTT; CDR3 protein: CAIKEGMESNQPQHF
J gene: TRBJ2-5; clone size: -; CDR3 length: 16; D gene: -; V gene: TRBV2; CDR3 DNA: TGTGCCAGTGATCTTCCGAGGGGGACACTCCAAGAGACCCAGTACTTC; CDR3 protein: CASDLPRGTLQETQYF
J gene: TRBJ1-6; clone size: -; CDR3 length: 13; D gene: -; V gene: TRBV5-1; CDR3 DNA: TGCGCCAGCAGCTTGGAAGCCGAATCACCCCTCCACTTT; CDR3 protein: CASSLEAESPLHF
J gene: TRBJ2-7; clone size: -; CDR3 length: 14; D gene: -; V gene: TRBV30; CDR3 DNA: TGTGCCTGGAGTGTATTTCCCACCCGGTACGAGCAGTACTTC; CDR3 protein: CAWSVFPTRYEQYF
J gene: TRBJ2-2; clone size: -; CDR3 length: 13; D gene: -; V gene: TRBV4-3; CDR3 DNA: TGCGCCAGCAGCCTTCGGGGAGGCGGGGAGCTGTTTTTT; CDR3 protein: CASSLRGGGELFF
J gene: TRBJ1-2; clone size: -; CDR3 length: 14; D gene: TRBD1; V gene: TRBV6-6; CDR3 DNA: TGTGCCAGCAGTTACGAAACAGGGGAGAGAGGCTACACCTTC; CDR3 protein: CASSYETGERGYTF
J gene: TRBJ1-5; clone size: few; CDR3 length: 15; D gene: TRBD1; V gene: TRBV5-1; CDR3 DNA: TGCGCCAGCAGCCGGACAGGGAGTAGCAATCAGCCCCAGCATTTT; CDR3 protein: CASSRTGSSNQPQHF
J gene: TRBJ1-1; clone size: -; CDR3 length: 13; D gene: -; V gene: TRBV2; CDR3 DNA: TGTGCCAGCATTTGGGCCTCGGACACTGAAGCTTTCTTT; CDR3 protein: CASIWASDTEAFF
J gene: TRBJ2-5; clone size: -; CDR3 length: 15; D gene: TRBD1; V gene: TRBV27; CDR3 DNA: TGTGCCAGCGGAGGAAAGGGGGCAATTATGGAGACCCAGTACTTC; CDR3 protein: CASGGKGAIMETQYF
J gene: TRBJ2-7; clone size: -; CDR3 length: 14; D gene: TRBD1; V gene: TRBV5-1; CDR3 DNA: TGCGCCAGCAGCTTGCGGACAGGCACCTACGAGCAGTACTTC; CDR3 protein: CASSLRTGTYEQYF
J gene: TRBJ2-3; clone size: -; CDR3 length: 17; D gene: TRBD2; V gene: TRBV7-8; CDR3 DNA: TGTGCCAGCAGCCGGACCGGACTAGCGGGGTCCACAGATACGCAGTATTTT; CDR3 protein: CASSRTGLAGSTDTQYF
J gene: TRBJ1-1; clone size: -; CDR3 length: 13; D gene: -; V gene: TRBV6-6; CDR3 DNA: TGTGCCAGCAGAAATTCCCAGAACACTGAAGCTTTCTTT; CDR3 protein: CASRNSQNTEAFF
J gene: TRBJ1-2; clone size: few; CDR3 length: 11; D gene: -; V gene: TRBV6-5; CDR3 DNA: TGTGCCAGCGCCCGGGGAAGTGTCTACACCTTC; CDR3 protein: CASARGSVYTF
J gene: TRBJ2-6; clone size: -; CDR3 length: 17; D gene: -; V gene: TRBV25-1; CDR3 DNA: TGTGCCAGCAGTGAAGGTGGCAGGCCCTCCTCTCTCGACGTCCTGACTTTC; CDR3 protein: CASSEGGRPSSLDVLTF
J gene: TRBJ2-3; clone size: -; CDR3 length: 15; D gene: TRBD2; V gene: TRBV6-1; CDR3 DNA: TGTGCCAGCAGTGGACTAGCGGGAATCACAGATACGCAGTATTTT; CDR3 protein: CASSGLAGITDTQYF
J gene: TRBJ1-6; clone size: -; CDR3 length: 12; D gene: -; V gene: TRBV6-6; CDR3 DNA: TGTGCCAGCAGGCAGGCGAGATCACCCCTCCACTTT; CDR3 protein: CASRQARSPLHF
J gene: TRBJ2-7; clone size: few; CDR3 length: 13; D gene: -; V gene: TRBV5-6; CDR3 DNA: TGTGCCAGCAGCTCCGGACAGTCCTACGAGCAGTACTTC; CDR3 protein: CASSSGQSYEQYF
J gene: TRBJ2-7; clone size: -; CDR3 length: 13; D gene: TRBD2; V gene: TRBV30; CDR3 DNA: TGTGCCTGGGAGACCCGTAGCGGGGTCGAGCAGTACTTC; CDR3 protein: CAWETRSGVEQYF
J gene: TRBJ2-1; clone size: -; CDR3 length: 16; D gene: -; V gene: TRBV6-4; CDR3 DNA: TGTGCCAGCAGTGCGATCCGGGACACAAGGGGCAATGAGCAGTTCTTC; CDR3 protein: CASSAIRDTRGNEQFF
J gene: TRBJ2-5; clone size: -; CDR3 length: 18; D gene: TRBD2; V gene: TRBV7-8; CDR3 DNA: TGTGCCAGCAGCTTAGTCCTAGCGGGGGGCGCAAGACAAGAGACCCAGTACTTC; CDR3 protein: CASSLVLAGGARQETQYF
J gene: TRBJ2-7; clone size: -; CDR3 length: 15; D gene: TRBD1; V gene: TRBV7-2; CDR3 DNA: TGTGCCAGCAGCTTTTCCCAGGGGGCGCGTGGCGAGCAGTACTTC; CDR3 protein: CASSFSQGARGEQYF
J gene: TRBJ2-3; clone size: -; CDR3 length: 13; D gene: -; V gene: TRBV27; CDR3 DNA: TGTGCCAGCCGAGACAGCGGGACAGATACGCAGTATTTT; CDR3 protein: CASRDSGTDTQYF
J gene: TRBJ2-7; clone size: few; CDR3 length: 11; D gene: TRBD2; V gene: TRBV6-1; CDR3 DNA: TGTGCCAGCCGGGAGGCAGTTGAGCAGTACTTC; CDR3 protein: CASREAVEQYF
J gene: TRBJ2-1; clone size: once; CDR3 length: 13; D gene: -; V gene: TRBV4-2; CDR3 DNA: TGTGCCAGCAGCCTCGCGACTTACAATGAGCAGTTCTTC; CDR3 protein: CASSLATYNEQFF
J gene: TRBJ1-5; clone size: once; CDR3 length: 13; D gene: TRBD1; V gene: TRBV6-5; CDR3 DNA: TGTGCCAGCAGCTCGGGACAGCTGACGCCCCAGCATTTT; CDR3 protein: CASSSGQLTPQHF
J gene: TRBJ1-1; clone size: -; CDR3 length: 14; D gene: TRBD1; V gene: TRBV6-5; CDR3 DNA: TGTGCCAGCAGGTACCAGGGGGGTTACACTGAAGCTTTCTTT; CDR3 protein: CASRYQGGYTEAFF
J gene: TRBJ1-1; clone size: -; CDR3 length: 16; D gene: TRBD1; V gene: TRBV6-1; CDR3 DNA: TGTGCCAGCAGTGTTTGGAGGGGGCGGAAGGACACTGAAGCTTTCTTT; CDR3 protein: CASSVWRGRKDTEAFF
J gene: TRBJ2-1; clone size: -; CDR3 length: 13; D gene: -; V gene: TRBV30; CDR3 DNA: TGTGCCTGGAGTGTAGGGGGCTACAATGAGCAGTTCTTC; CDR3 protein: CAWSVGGYNEQFF
J gene: TRBJ2-3; clone size: -; CDR3 length: 16; D gene: -; V gene: TRBV28; CDR3 DNA: TGTGCCAGCAGTTTAGGCCGAAGAGGTCTTGGGGATACGCAGTATTTT; CDR3 protein: CASSLGRRGLGDTQYF
J gene: TRBJ1-1; clone size: -; CDR3 length: 13; D gene: -; V gene: TRBV9; CDR3 DNA: TGTGCCAGCAGCGCCGGACAGTTCACTGAAGCTTTCTTT; CDR3 protein: CASSAGQFTEAFF
J gene: TRBJ2-1; clone size: few; CDR3 length: 14; D gene: -; V gene: TRBV7-9; CDR3 DNA: TGTGCCAGCAGCTTAGTACAGTCCTACAATGAGCAGTTCTTC; CDR3 protein: CASSLVQSYNEQFF
J gene: TRBJ1-4; clone size: -; CDR3 length: 15; D gene: TRBD1; V gene: TRBV4-1; CDR3 DNA: TGCGCCAGCAGCCAAACGTTGGACAGGGGAGGAAAACTGTTTTTT; CDR3 protein: CASSQTLDRGGKLFF
J gene: TRBJ2-5; clone size: -; CDR3 length: 15; D gene: TRBD2; V gene: TRBV9; CDR3 DNA: TGTGCCAGCAGCCCCCTCGGGGGGGCGGGAGAGACCCAGTACTTC; CDR3 protein: CASSPLGGAGETQYF
J gene: TRBJ1-4; clone size: -; CDR3 length: 14; D gene: -; V gene: TRBV5-4; CDR3 DNA: TGTGCCAGCAGCTCCCATGCAACTAATGAAAAACTGTTTTTT; CDR3 protein: CASSSHATNEKLFF
J gene: TRBJ1-2; clone size: -; CDR3 length: 16; D gene: -; V gene: TRBV4-3; CDR3 DNA: TGCGCCAGCAGCCTCGCGTCGGGGGTTCAAGACTATGGCTACACCTTC; CDR3 protein: CASSLASGVQDYGYTF
J gene: TRBJ2-5; clone size: -; CDR3 length: 13; D gene: -; V gene: TRBV7-7; CDR3 DNA: TGTGCTAGCAGCTTAGCGACATCGGAGACCCAGTACTTC; CDR3 protein: CASSLATSETQYF
J gene: TRBJ2-1; clone size: -; CDR3 length: 19; D gene: TRBD2; V gene: TRBV27; CDR3 DNA: TGTGCCAGCAGTTTAAGGTCTAGCGGGGGAAGCGGCTCCTACAATGAGCAGTTCTTC; CDR3 protein: CASSLRSSGGSGSYNEQFF
J gene: TRBJ1-1; clone size: -; CDR3 length: 14; D gene: TRBD1; V gene: TRBV6-5; CDR3 DNA: TGTGCCAGCAGAGAGGGACAGGGGGGAGCTGAAGCTTTCTTT; CDR3 protein: CASREGQGGAEAFF
J gene: TRBJ1-1; clone size: -; CDR3 length: 14; D gene: -; V gene: TRBV6-5; CDR3 DNA: TGTGCCAGCAGCCGAACTCTCCGGGACACTGAAGCTTTCTTT; CDR3 protein: CASSRTLRDTEAFF
J gene: TRBJ2-4; clone size: -; CDR3 length: 13; D gene: -; V gene: TRBV6-1; CDR3 DNA: TGTGCCAGCAGTGAAGTACTGGAGTCCATTCAGTACTTC; CDR3 protein: CASSEVLESIQYF